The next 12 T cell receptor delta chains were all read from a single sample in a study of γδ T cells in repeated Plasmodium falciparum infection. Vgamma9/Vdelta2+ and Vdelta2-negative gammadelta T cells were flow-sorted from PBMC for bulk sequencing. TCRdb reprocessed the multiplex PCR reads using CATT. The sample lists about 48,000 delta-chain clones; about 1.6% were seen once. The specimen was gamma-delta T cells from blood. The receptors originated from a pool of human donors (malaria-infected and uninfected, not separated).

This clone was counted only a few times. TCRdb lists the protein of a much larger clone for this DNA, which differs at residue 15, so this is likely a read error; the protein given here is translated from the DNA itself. CDR3 DNA: TGTGCCTGTGACTTTCTAATGGGGGATCTCACCGATAAACTCACCTTT. Its translation: CACDFLMGDLTDKLTF. There is no J gene call, but TRDV2 is given as the V gene; no DNA check was done on the table's D call, TRDD3. Germline assignment: CDR1 GEAIGNYY and CDR2 EKD. This CDR3 has 16 residues.

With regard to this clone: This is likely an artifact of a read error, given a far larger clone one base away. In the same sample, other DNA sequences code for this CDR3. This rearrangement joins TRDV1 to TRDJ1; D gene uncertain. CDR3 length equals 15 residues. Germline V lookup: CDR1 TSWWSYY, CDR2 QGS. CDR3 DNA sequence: TGTGCCCTTGGGAACAGGGTGCTGGCAACCGATAAACTCATCTTT. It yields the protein CALGNRVLATDKLIF.

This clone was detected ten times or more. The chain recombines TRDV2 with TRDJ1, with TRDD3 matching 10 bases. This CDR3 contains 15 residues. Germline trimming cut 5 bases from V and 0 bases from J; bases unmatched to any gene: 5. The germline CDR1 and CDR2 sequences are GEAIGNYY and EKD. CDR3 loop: CACVRLGDYTDKLIF. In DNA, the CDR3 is TGTGCCTGTGTAAGACTGGGGGATTACACCGATAAACTCATCTTT.

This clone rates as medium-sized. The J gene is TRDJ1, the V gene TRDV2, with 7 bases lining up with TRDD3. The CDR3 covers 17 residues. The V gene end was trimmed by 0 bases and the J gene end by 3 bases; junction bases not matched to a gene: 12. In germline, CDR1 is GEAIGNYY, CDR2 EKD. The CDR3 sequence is CACDTLGEPTEADKLIF. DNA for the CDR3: TGTGCCTGTGACACCTTGGGGGAGCCGACGGAAGCCGATAAACTCATCTTT.

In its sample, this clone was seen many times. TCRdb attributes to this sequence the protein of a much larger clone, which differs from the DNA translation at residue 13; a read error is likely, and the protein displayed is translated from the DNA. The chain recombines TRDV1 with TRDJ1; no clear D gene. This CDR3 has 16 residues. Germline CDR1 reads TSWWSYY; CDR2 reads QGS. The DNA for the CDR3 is TGTGCTCTTGGGGAAACAAGGGCCGCGTACACCGATGAACTCATCTTT. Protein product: CALGETRAAYTDELIF.

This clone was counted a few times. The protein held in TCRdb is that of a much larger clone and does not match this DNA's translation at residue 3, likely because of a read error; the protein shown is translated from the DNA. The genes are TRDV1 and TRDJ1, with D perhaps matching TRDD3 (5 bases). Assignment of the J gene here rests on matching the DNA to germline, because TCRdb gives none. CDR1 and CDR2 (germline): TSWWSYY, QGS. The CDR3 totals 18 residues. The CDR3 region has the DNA TGTGCTTTTGGGGAACTTTTCCCCATTCCGGGCGAATCTGGTAAACTCATCTTT. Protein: CAFGELFPIPGESGKLIF.

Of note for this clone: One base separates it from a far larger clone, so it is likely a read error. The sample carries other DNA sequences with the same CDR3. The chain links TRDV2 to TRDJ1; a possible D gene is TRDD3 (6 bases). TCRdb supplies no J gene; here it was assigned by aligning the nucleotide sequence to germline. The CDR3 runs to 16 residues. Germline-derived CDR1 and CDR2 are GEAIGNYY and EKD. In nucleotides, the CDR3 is TGTGCCTGTGACACCGTTGGGGGCCGCTACACCGACAAACTCATCTTT. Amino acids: CACDTVGGRYTDKLIF.

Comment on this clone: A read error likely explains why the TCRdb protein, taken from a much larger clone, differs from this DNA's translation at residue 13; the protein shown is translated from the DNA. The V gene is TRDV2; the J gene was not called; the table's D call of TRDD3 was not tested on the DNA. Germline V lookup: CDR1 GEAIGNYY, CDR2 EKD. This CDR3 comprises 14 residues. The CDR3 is CACDTVLGPDKLTF. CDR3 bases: TGTGCCTGTGACACCGTACTGGGTCCCGATAAACTCACCTTT.

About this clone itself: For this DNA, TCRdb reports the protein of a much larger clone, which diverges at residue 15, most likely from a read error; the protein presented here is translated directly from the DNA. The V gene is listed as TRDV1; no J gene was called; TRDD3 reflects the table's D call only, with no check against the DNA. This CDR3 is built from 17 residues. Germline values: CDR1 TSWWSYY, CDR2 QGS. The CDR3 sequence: CALGELRGIHDTDKRIF. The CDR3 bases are TGTGCTCTTGGGGAACTCAGGGGGATACATGACACCGATAAACGCATCTTT.

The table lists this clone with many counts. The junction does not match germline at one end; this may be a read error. CDR3 sequence: CAIGEKLLGDIWDTRQMFF. In DNA, the CDR3 is TGTGCTATTGGGGAAAAGTTACTGGGGGATATATGGGACACCCGACAGATGTTTTTC. V and J are TRDV1 and TRDJ3; 11 bases are a match to TRDD3. Germline V lookup: CDR1 TSWWSYY, CDR2 QGS. The CDR3 length is 19 residues.

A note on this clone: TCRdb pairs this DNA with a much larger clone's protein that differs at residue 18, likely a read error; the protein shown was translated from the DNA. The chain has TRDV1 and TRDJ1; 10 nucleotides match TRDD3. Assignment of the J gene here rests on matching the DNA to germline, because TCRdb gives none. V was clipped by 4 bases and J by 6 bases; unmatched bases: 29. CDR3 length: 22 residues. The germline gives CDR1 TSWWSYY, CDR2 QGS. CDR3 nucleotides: TGTGCTCTTGGGGGCGGCCTTCCCCTTATAGGAGGTGACTGGGGGATCGGGAATAAACTCATCTTT. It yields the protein CALGGGLPLIGGDWGIGNKLIF.

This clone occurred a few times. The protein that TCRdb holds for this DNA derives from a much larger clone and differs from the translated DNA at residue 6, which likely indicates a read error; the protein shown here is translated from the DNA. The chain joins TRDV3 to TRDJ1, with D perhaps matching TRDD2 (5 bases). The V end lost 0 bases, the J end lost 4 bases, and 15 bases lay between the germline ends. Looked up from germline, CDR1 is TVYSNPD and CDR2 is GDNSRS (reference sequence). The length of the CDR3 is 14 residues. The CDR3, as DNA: TGTGCCTTTAGTCCTCCCTACGGCCTCGATAAACTCATCTTT. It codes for CAFSPPYGLDKLIF.